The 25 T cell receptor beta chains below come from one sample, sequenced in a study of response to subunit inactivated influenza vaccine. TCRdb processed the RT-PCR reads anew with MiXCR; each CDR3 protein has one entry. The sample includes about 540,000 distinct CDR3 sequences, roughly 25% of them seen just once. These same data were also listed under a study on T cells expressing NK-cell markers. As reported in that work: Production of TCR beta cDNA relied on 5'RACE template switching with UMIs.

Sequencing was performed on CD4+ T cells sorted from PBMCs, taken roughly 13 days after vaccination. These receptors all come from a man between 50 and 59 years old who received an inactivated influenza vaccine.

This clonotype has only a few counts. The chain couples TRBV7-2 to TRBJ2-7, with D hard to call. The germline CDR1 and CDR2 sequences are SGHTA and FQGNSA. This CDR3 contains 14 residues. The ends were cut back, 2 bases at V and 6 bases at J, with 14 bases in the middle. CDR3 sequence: CASSLLAAPSEQYF. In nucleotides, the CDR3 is TGTGCCAGCAGCTTATTGGCCGCTCCCTCCGAGCAGTACTTC.

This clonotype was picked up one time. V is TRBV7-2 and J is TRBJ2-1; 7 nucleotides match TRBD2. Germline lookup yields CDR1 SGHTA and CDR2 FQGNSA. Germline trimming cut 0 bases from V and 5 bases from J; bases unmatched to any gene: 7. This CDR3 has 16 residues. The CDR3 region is CASSLALLAPNNEQFF. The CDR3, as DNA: TGTGCCAGCAGCTTAGCATTACTAGCGCCGAACAATGAGCAGTTCTTC.

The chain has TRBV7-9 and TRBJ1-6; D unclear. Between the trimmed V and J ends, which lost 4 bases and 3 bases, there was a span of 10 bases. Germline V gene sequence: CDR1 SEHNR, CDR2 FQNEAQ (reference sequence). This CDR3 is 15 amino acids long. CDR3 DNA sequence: TGTGCCAGCAGCTCGGCAGGAGGCTATAATTCACCCCTCCACTTT. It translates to CASSSAGGYNSPLHF.

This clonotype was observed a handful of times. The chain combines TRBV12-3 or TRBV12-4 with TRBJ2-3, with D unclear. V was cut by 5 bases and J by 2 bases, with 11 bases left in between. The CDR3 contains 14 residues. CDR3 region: CASSPRHDTDTQYF. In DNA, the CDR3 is TGTGCCAGCAGTCCCAGACACGACACAGATACGCAGTATTTT.

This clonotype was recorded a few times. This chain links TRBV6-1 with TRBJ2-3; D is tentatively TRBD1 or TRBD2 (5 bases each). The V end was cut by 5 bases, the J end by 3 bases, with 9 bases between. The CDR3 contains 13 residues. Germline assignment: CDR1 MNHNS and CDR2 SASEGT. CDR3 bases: TGTGCCAGCAGTAGGGACCCGACAGATACGCAGTATTTT. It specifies CASSRDPTDTQYF.

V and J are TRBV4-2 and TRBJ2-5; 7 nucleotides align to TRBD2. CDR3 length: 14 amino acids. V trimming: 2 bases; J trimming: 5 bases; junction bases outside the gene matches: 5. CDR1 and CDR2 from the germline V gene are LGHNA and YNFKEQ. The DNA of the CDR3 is TGTGCCAGCAGCCAACTTACAGCGGGGGAGACCCAGTACTTC. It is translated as CASSQLTAGETQYF.

CDR3 residues: CASLGRHSGITDTQYF. The CDR3, as DNA: TGTGCCAGTCTCGGGAGACATAGCGGGATCACAGATACGCAGTATTTT. This chain links TRBV19 with TRBJ2-3, with 8 bases that match TRBD2. Unmatched junction bases numbered 12, after V lost 8 bases and J lost 2 bases. Germline V CDR1 and CDR2: LNHDA, SQIVND (reference sequence). The length of the CDR3 is 16 residues.

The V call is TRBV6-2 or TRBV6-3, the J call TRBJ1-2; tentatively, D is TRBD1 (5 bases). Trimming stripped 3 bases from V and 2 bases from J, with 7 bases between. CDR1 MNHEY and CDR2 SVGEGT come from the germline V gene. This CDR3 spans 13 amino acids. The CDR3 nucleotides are TGTGCCAGCAGTTATCAGGGCAACTATGGCTACACCTTC. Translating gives CASSYQGNYGYTF.

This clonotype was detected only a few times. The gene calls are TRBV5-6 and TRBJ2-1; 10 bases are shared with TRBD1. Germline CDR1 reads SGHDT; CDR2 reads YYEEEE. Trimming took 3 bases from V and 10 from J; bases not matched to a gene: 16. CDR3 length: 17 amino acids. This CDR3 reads CASSSKPGTGEIREQFF. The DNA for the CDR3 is TGTGCCAGCAGCTCTAAGCCCGGGACAGGGGAAATAAGGGAGCAGTTCTTC. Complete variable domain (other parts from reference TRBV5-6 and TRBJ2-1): DAGVTQSPTHLIKTRGQQVTLRCSPKSGHDTVSWYQQALGQGPQFIFQYYEEEERQRGNFPDRFSGHQFPNYSSELNVNALLLGDSALYLCASSSKPGTGEIREQFFGPGTRLTVL.

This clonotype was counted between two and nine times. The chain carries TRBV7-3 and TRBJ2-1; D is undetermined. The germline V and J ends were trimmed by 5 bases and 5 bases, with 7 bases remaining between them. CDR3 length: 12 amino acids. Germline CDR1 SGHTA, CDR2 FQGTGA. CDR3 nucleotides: TGTGCCAGCAGCCCGAGTAACAATGAGCAGTTCTTC. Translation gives CASSPSNNEQFF.

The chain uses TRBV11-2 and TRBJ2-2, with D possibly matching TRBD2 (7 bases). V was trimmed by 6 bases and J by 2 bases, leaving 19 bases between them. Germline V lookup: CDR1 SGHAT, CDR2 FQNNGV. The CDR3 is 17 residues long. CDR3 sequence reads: CASSPLGGGINTGELFF. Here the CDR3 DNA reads TGTGCCAGCAGTCCCTTGGGAGGGGGGATCAACACCGGGGAGCTGTTTTTT.

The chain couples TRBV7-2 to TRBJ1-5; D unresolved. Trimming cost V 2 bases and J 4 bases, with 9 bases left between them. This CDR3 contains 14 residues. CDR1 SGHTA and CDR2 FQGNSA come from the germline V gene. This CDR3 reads CASSLTSKNQPQHF. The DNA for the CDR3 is TGTGCCAGCAGCTTAACGAGCAAAAATCAGCCCCAGCATTTT.

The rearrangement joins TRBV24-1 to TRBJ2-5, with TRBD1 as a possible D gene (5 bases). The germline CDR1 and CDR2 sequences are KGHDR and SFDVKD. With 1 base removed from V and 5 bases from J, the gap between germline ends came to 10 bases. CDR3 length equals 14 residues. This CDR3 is CATSDFAGLETQYF. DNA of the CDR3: TGTGCCACCAGTGATTTCGCAGGGTTGGAGACCCAGTACTTC.

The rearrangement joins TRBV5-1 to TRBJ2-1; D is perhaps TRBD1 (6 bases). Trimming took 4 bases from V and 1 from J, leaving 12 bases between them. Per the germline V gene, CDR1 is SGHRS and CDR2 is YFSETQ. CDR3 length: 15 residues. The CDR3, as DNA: TGCGCCAGCAGCACCGGGACAACTTCCTACAATGAGCAGTTCTTC. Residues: CASSTGTTSYNEQFF.

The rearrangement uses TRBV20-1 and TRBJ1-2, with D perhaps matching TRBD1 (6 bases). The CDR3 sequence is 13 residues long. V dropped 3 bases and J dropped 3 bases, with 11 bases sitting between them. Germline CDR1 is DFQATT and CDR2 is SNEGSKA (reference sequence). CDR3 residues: CSASPGQYYGYTF. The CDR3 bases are TGCAGTGCTAGCCCAGGACAGTACTATGGCTACACCTTC.

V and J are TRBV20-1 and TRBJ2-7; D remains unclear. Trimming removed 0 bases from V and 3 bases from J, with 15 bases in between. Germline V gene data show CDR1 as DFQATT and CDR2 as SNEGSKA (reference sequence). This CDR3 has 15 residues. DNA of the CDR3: TGCAGTGCTAGAGATCAAGAAGGGAAACTCTACGAGCAGTACTTC. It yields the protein CSARDQEGKLYEQYF.

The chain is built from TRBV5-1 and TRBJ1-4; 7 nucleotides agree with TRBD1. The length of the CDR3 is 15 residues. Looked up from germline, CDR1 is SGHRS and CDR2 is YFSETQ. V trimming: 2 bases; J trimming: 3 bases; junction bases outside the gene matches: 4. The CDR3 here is CASSLQGQPNEKLFF. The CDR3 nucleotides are TGCGCCAGCAGCTTACAGGGACAGCCTAATGAAAAACTGTTTTTT.

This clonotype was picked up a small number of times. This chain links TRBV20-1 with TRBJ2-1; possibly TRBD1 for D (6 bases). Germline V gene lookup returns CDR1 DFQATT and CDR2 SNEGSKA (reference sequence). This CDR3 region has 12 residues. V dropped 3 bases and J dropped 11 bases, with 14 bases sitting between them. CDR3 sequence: CSASGDRTKQFF. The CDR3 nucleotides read TGCAGTGCTAGCGGTGACAGGACCAAGCAGTTCTTC.

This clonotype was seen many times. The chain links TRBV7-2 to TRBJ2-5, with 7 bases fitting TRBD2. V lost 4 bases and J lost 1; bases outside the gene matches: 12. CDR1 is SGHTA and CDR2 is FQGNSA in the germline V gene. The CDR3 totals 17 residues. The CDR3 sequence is CASSSGGGGRPQETQYF. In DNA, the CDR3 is TGTGCCAGCAGCTCAGGTGGGGGGGGACGGCCCCAAGAGACCCAGTACTTC.

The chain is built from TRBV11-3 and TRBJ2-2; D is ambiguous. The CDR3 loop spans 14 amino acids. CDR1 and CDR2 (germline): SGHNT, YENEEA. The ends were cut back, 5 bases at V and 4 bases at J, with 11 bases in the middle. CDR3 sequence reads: CASSTGPGTGELFF. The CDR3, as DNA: TGTGCCAGCAGCACCGGTCCCGGCACCGGGGAGCTGTTTTTT.

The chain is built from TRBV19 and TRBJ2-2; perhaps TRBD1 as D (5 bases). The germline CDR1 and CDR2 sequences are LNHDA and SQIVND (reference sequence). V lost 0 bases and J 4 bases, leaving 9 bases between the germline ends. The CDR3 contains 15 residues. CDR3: CASSIDRRGTGELFF. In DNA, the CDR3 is TGTGCCAGTAGTATAGATCGAAGGGGCACCGGGGAGCTGTTTTTT.

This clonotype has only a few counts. DNA for the CDR3: TGTGCCAGCAGCCAAGGGCGGAATCCTAGCACAGATACGCAGTATTTT. Translation gives CASSQGRNPSTDTQYF. The chain has TRBV4-2 and TRBJ2-3; no firm D call. There are 16 residues in the CDR3. Germline CDR1 LGHNA, CDR2 YNFKEQ. Trimming took 1 base from V and 0 from J, leaving 11 bases between them.

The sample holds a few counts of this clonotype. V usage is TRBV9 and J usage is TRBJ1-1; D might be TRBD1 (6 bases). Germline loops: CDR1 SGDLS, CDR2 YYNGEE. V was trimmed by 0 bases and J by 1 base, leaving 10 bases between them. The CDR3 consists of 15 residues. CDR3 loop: CASSVEGGRNTEAFF. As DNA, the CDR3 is TGTGCCAGCAGCGTAGAGGGGGGCCGGAACACTGAAGCTTTCTTT.

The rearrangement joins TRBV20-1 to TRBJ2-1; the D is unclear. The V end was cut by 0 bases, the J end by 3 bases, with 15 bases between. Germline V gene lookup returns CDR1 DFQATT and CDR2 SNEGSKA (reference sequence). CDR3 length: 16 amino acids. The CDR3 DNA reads TGCAGTGCTAGAGATCTTGGGGAAAATAGCTACAATGAGCAGTTCTTC. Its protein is CSARDLGENSYNEQFF.

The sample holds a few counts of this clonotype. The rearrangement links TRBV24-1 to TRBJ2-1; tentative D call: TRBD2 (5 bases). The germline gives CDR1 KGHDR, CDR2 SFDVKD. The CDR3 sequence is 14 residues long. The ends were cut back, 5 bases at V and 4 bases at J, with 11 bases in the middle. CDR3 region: CATSGGSGYNEQFF. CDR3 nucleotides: TGTGCCACCAGTGGTGGGAGTGGTTACAATGAGCAGTTCTTC.